The T cell receptor beta chain under discussion was sequenced for a study of OX40 agonist ivuxolimab in advanced cancers. For the study in its entirety: The costimulatory receptor OX40 (CD134) was targeted by ivuxolimab, a fully human IgG2 agonistic monoclonal antibody. Intravenous ivuxolimab was administered to patients every 2 weeks at six dose levels: 0.01, 0.1, 0.3, 1.5, 3 and 10 mg/kg. Of the approximately 50 patients in dose escalation, 19 had hepatocellular carcinoma, about 15 had melanoma, 9 had renal cell carcinoma and 9 had head and neck cancer. The dose-escalation cohort was roughly 87% male with a mean age of roughly 62 years, ranging from roughly 20 to 80. Patients were allowed to have had prior anti-PD-1, anti-PD-L1 or anti-CTLA-4 therapy, and approximately 40% of the dose-escalation patients had been treated with checkpoint inhibitors. Three dose-escalation patients achieved partial responses, one with hepatocellular carcinoma and two with cutaneous melanoma. The point of sequencing TCRbeta in the periphery was to test whether ivuxolimab changed TCR sequence diversity and drove clonal T-cell expansion. The paper covers the monotherapy dose-escalation part of the phase I ivuxolimab trial, which included N of about 51 patients.

The trial excluded patients who had a history of autoimmune disease or were on systemic immunosuppression. Peripheral blood for TCR sequencing was drawn from every dose cohort at baseline, at cycle 4 day 1 and at cycle 7 day 1. Samples were obtained from an open-label, multicenter, first-in-human phase I dose-escalation trial of ivuxolimab. The trial enrolled adults with locally advanced or metastatic head and neck squamous cell, hepatocellular, melanoma or renal cell carcinoma. CD4+ and CD8+ T cells were sorted separately from peripheral blood before TCR sequencing. V gives up 4 bases and J gives up 5 bases, and the segment between their germline ends measures 14 bases. The CDR3 contains 15 residues, cysteine and phenylalanine counted. Only the CDR3 region is kept as DNA, spanning 45 bases read in frame from base 1. Reading the germline V gene gives CDR1 MDHEN and CDR2 SYDVKM. Beyond this particular receptor, the publication reports: In the 0.1-3.0 mg/kg groups, partial responders had among the lowest normalized peripheral clonal expansion, particularly in CD8+ T cells. After ivuxolimab, expanded clones were on average more numerous among CD8+ T cells than among CD4+ T cells. Low levels of normalized T-cell clonal expansion were also shown by some nonresponding patients. At doses of 0.1 to 3.0 mg/kg, clonal expansion of both CD4+ and CD8+ blood T cells was observed from baseline to week 6. Antigen specificity was not determined for the clonally expanded peripheral T cells.

For this clone: Its antigen remains unidentified. The input lacks base qualities; no much larger clone sits a single base away.

To sequence the TCRbeta CDR3 region, genomic DNA was isolated from the sorted cells. The immunoSEQ Assay was used for sequencing of TCRbeta CDR3 regions. Here the immuneACCESS table is served through TCRdb, limited to in-frame sequences with V and J called. Missing clones are a known gap in these copies; in checked studies unresolved V genes cover under half, and the rest lacks a known reason. The sample table holds 60,000 to 75,000 clones, of which around 85% were seen once. Jointly, the top ten make up 5% to 6.5% of the sample. The sequence derives from an adult with an advanced solid tumor such as melanoma, head and neck, liver or kidney cancer. Here the chain combines TRBV28 and TRBJ2-2; TRBD2 is a possible D gene, resting on 5 matching bases. The specimen was CD4+ or CD8+ T cells sorted from blood, collected in a trial of the OX40 agonist ivuxolimab. This receptor has the CDR3 CASSSPTRGTGELFF. The sequence in DNA is TGTGCCAGCAGTTCGCCGACTCGGGGTACCGGGGAGCTGTTTTTT.